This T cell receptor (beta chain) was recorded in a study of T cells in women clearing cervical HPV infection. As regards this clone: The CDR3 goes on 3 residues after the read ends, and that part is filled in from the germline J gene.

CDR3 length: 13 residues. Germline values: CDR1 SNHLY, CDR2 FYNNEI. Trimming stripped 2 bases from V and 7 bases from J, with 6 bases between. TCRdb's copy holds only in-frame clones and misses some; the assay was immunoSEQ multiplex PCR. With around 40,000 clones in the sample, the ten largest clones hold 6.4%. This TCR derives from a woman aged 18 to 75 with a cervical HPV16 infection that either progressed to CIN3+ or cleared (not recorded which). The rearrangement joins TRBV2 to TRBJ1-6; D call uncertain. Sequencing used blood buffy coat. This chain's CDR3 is CASSEQENSPLHF. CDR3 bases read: TGTGCCAGCAGTGAACAGGAGAATTCACCC. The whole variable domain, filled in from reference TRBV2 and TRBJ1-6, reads EPEVTQTPSHQVTQMGQEVILRCVPISNHLYFYWYRQILGQKVEFLVSFYNNEISEKSEIFDDQFSVERPDGSNFTLKIRSTKLEDSAMYFCASSEQENSPLHFGNGTRLTVT.